This T cell receptor beta chain was sequenced in a study of CD8+ T cells in alopecia areata. On the study more broadly: Patients received oral tofacitinib, 5 to 10 mg twice daily, for moderate-to-severe alopecia areata. General study findings and limits: The study found TCR sharing across patients less clear than in mice, possibly for HLA reasons.

RNA was isolated and reverse transcribed to cDNA, the sequencing template. Sequenced by immunoSEQ multiplex PCR; TCRdb stores in-frame clones only, minus some. The table shows 170,000 or so clones, with around 63% occurring only once. Of note for this clone: Its specificity is not known.

Punch biopsies of lesional scalp, plus peripheral blood, were taken from alopecia areata patients. Investigators sorted PBMCs to obtain both CD4+ and CD8+ T cells. Trimming removed 3 bases at V and 0 bases at J, with 9 bases between. Germline CDR1 is GTSNPN and CDR2 is SVGIG (reference sequence). The CDR3 has 14 amino acids. The source is a human donor with alopecia areata. The rearrangement uses TRBV30 and TRBJ2-4; a possible D gene is TRBD1 (5 bases). Sequencing used CD4+ T cells sorted from blood, obtained at week 0. CDR3: CAWRTGIAKNIQYF. For the CDR3, the DNA is TGTGCCTGGAGAACAGGAATAGCCAAAAACATTCAGTACTTC.